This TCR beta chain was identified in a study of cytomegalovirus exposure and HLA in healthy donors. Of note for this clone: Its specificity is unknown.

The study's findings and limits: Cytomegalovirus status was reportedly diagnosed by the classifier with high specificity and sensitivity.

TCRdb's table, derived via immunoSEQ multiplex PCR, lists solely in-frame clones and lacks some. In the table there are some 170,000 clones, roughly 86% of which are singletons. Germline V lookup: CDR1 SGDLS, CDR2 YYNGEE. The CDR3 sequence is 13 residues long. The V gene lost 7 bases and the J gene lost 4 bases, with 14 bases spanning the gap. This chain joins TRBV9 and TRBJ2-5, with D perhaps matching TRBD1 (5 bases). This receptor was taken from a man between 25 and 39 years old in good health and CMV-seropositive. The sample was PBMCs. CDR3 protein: CASGHNEGETQYF. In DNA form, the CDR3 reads TGTGCCAGCGGACACAACGAAGGAGAGACCCAGTACTTC.